This T cell receptor (beta chain) derives from a study of cytomegalovirus exposure and HLA in healthy donors. Libraries were prepared by immunoSEQ multiplex PCR; TCRdb keeps only in-frame clonotypes and omits some of them. The data contain about 160,000 clones, 75% to 90% of them singletons. Overall study findings and caveats: Cytomegalovirus status was reportedly diagnosed by the classifier with high sensitivity and specificity.

As regards this clone: Its target is unknown.

The CDR3 is made up of 16 amino acids. The germline CDR1 and CDR2 sequences are SGDLS and YYNGEE. J gave up 7 bases and V 0 bases, and 7 bases lay outside the gene matches. This chain joins TRBV9 and TRBJ1-6, with 7 bases lining up with TRBD1. The TCR originated in a woman aged 18-30 years in good health and CMV-seronegative. Source material: PBMCs. The chain's CDR3 is CASSVGWGQSNSPLHF. As DNA, the CDR3 is TGTGCCAGCAGCGTAGGTTGGGGACAGTCAAATTCACCCCTCCACTTT.